These 8 T cell receptor beta chains were sequenced from one sample in a study of vaccination effects on CD4 cells after COVID-19. Produced via immunoSEQ multiplex PCR; TCRdb's table is partial and in-frame only. The data show 45,000 or so clones, 74% seen once. Scientists isolated CD4+ T cells after an approximately 10-day culture period ended. No antigens are known for them. Sequencing was performed on CD4+ T cells from PBMCs cultured without peptide, taken before COVID-19 vaccination. The receptors here all came from a human donor who had a prior SARS-CoV-2 infection.

This clone has a handful of counts. The chain uses TRBV7-3 and TRBJ2-2; TRBD2 agrees at 11 bases. CDR1 SGHTA and CDR2 FQGTGA come from the germline V gene. The CDR3 length is 15 residues. Losses at the gene ends were 5 bases for V and 4 bases for J; bases not matched to a gene: 3. The chain's CDR3 is CASSAGLAGTGELFF. CDR3 nucleotides: TGTGCCAGCAGCGCCGGACTAGCGGGCACCGGGGAGCTGTTTTTT. Using reference TRBV7-3 and TRBJ2-2 for the parts outside the CDR3, the full variable domain is GAGVSQTPSNKVTEKGKYVELRCDPISGHTALYWYRQSLGQGPEFLIYFQGTGAADDSGLPNDRFFAVRPEGSVSTLKIQRTERGDSAVYLCASSAGLAGTGELFFGEGSRLTVL.

The chain carries TRBV5-6 and TRBJ2-1, with 10 bases aligning to TRBD1. Looked up from germline, CDR1 is SGHDT and CDR2 is YYEEEE. The CDR3 spans 16 residues. J was trimmed by 3 bases and V by 4 bases; bases with no gene match: 7. The CDR3 DNA sequence: TGTGCCAGCAGCGTAGGGACAGGGGAGGGCTACAATGAGCAGTTCTTC. Its protein is CASSVGTGEGYNEQFF. The full variable domain, in which reference TRBV5-6 and TRBJ2-1 provide the parts outside the CDR3, is DAGVTQSPTHLIKTRGQQVTLRCSPKSGHDTVSWYQQALGQGPQFIFQYYEEEERQRGNFPDRFSGHQFPNYSSELNVNALLLGDSALYLCASSVGTGEGYNEQFFGPGTRLTVL.

This clone was observed a few times. The chain combines TRBV7-2 with TRBJ1-6; tentatively, D is TRBD1 (6 bases). This CDR3 comprises 14 residues. Trimming removed 7 bases at V and 4 bases at J, with 11 bases between. Looked up from germline, CDR1 is SGHTA and CDR2 is FQGNSA. The DNA for the CDR3 is TGTGCCAGCACCCAGGACAGATATAATTCACCCCTCCACTTT. Its protein is CASTQDRYNSPLHF.

The chain combines TRBV3-1 (or the pseudogene TRBV3-2) with TRBJ1-3; 9 bases map to TRBD1. Germline lookup yields CDR1 LGHDT and CDR2 YNNKEL (reference sequence). This CDR3 has 15 amino acids. With 4 bases clipped from V and 2 bases from J, the junction kept 3 bases outside the gene matches. CDR3 in amino acids: CASSLQGAPGNTIYF. The CDR3 DNA is TGTGCCAGCAGCCTACAGGGGGCGCCTGGAAACACCATATATTTT.

This clone was picked up one time. The V gene is TRBV28, the J gene TRBJ1-5, with D unclear. The CDR3 runs 14 residues. Germline values: CDR1 MDHEN, CDR2 SYDVKM. V gave up 6 bases and J gave up 5 bases, with 14 bases separating them. The CDR3, as DNA: TGTGCCAGCAGGGAGGGTTTCATCGATCAGCCCCAGCATTTT. Translating gives CASREGFIDQPQHF.

The chain joins TRBV15 to TRBJ2-3; TRBD1 might be the D (6 bases). The V end was cut by 6 bases, the J end by 4 bases, with 11 bases between. The germline gives CDR1 LNHNV, CDR2 YYDKDF (reference sequence). The CDR3 is 13 amino acids. CDR3 loop: CATSYRVPDTQYF. In DNA, the CDR3 is TGTGCCACCAGTTACAGGGTGCCAGATACGCAGTATTTT.

This clone was seen only once. Other nucleotide sequences from this sample produce the same CDR3. This chain links TRBV18 with TRBJ1-2; D is perhaps TRBD1 (6 bases). CDR3 length: 13 amino acids. Trimming stripped 3 bases from V and 6 bases from J, with 11 bases between. Looked up from germline, CDR1 is KGHSH and CDR2 is LQKENI. Here the CDR3 DNA reads TGTGCCAGCTCACCGAGACAGGAAGATGGCTACACCTTC. The encoded protein is CASSPRQEDGYTF.

The chain couples TRBV12-3 or TRBV12-4 to TRBJ2-7, with unresolved D. Trimming cost V 3 bases and J 4 bases, with 7 bases left between them. This CDR3 has 12 residues. This CDR3 is CASSFQVYEQYF. In nucleotides, the CDR3 is TGTGCCAGCAGTTTTCAGGTTTACGAGCAGTACTTC.